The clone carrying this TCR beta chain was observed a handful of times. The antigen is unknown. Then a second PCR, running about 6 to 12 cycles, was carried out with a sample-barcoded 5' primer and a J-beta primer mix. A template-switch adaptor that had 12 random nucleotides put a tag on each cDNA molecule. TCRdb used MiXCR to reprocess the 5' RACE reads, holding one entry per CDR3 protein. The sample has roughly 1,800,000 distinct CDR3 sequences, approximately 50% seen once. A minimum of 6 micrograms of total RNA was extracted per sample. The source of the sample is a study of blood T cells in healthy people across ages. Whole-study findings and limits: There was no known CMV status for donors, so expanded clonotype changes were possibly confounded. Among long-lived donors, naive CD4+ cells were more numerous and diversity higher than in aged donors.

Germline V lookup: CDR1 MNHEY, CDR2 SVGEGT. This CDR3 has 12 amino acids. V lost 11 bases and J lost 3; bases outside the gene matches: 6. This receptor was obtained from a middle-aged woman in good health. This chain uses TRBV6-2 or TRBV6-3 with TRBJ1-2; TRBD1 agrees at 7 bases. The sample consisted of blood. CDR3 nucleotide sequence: TGTGCCGGAGGAGACAGGGACTATGGCTACACCTTC. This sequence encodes CAGGDRDYGYTF.